This paragraph reports one T cell receptor beta chain. The CDR3 spans 17 residues. The trim removed 5 bases at V and 3 bases at J, leaving 13 bases unmatched. The V gene's germline CDR1 is SGHTA and CDR2 FQGTGA. Measured with immunoSEQ multiplex PCR; TCRdb has only the in-frame clones, and not every one. The table shows some 240,000 clones, with 82% occurring only once. The source of the sample is a study of blood T cell repertoires in COVID-19. The receptor was isolated from a woman in her 70s with COVID-19, enrolled during active disease. This sequence joins TRBV7-3 and TRBJ2-1, with 7 bases fitting TRBD2. Sequencing input: peripheral blood. The CDR3 region is CASSPVPRLAVYNEQFF. For the CDR3, the DNA is TGTGCCAGCAGCCCAGTACCTCGCCTAGCGGTCTACAATGAGCAGTTCTTC.